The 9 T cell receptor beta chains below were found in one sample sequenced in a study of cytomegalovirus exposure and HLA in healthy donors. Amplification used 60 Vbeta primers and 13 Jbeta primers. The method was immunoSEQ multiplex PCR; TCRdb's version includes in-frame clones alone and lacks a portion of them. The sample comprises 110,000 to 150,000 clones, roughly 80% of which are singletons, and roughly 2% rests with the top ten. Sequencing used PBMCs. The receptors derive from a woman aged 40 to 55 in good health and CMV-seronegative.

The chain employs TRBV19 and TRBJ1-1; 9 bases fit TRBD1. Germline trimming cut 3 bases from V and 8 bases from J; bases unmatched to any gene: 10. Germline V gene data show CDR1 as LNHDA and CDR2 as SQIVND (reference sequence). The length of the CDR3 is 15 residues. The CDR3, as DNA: TGTGCCAGTAGTATCTACCACAGGGGGCGGTGGGAAGCTTTCTTT. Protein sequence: CASSIYHRGRWEAFF.

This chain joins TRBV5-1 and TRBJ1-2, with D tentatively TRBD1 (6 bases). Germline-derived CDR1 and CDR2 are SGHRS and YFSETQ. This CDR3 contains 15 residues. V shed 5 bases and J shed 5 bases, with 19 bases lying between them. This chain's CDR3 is CASSSRGAQGYGYTF. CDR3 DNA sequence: TGCGCCAGCAGTTCCCGGGGGGCGCAGGGGTATGGCTACACCTTC.

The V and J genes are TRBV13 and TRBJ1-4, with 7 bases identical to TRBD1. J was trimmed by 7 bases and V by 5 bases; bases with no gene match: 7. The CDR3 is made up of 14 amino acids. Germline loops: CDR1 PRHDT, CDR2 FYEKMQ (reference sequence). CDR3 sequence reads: CASSRTGLGEKLFF. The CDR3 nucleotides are TGTGCCAGCAGCCGGACAGGCTTAGGTGAAAAACTGTTTTTT.

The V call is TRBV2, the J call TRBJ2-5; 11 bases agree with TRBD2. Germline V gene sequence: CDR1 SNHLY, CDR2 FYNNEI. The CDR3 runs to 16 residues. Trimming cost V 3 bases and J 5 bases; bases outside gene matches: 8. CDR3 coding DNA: TGTGCCAGCAGTGACTCTAGCGGGGGGATTGGGGAGACCCAGTACTTC. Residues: CASSDSSGGIGETQYF.

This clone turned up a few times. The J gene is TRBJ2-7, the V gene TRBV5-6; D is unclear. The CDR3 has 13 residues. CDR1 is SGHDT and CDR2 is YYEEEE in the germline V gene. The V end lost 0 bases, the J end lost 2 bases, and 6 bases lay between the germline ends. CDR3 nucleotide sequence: TGTGCCAGCAGCTTGGTAGAGACCTACGAGCAGTACTTC. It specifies CASSLVETYEQYF.

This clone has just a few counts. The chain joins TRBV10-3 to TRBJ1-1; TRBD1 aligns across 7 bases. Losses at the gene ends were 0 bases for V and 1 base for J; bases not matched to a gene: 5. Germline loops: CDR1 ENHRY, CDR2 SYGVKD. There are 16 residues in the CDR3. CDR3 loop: CAISESPTGANTEAFF. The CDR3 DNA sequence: TGTGCCATCAGTGAGTCGCCTACAGGGGCGAACACTGAAGCTTTCTTT.

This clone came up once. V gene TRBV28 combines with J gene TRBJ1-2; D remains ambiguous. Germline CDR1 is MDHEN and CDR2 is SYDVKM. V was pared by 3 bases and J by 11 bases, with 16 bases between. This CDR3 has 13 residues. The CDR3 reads CASSFWEPPRYTF. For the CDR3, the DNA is TGTGCCAGCAGTTTTTGGGAGCCTCCTCGTTACACCTTC.

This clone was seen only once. CDR3 nucleotides: TGTGCCTGGAGTGCGGGACAGGGGTCCTACAATGAGCAGTTCTTC. This sequence encodes CAWSAGQGSYNEQFF. The rearrangement joins TRBV30 to TRBJ2-1; 10 bases are a match to TRBD1. The ends lost 1 base at V and 1 base at J; junction bases unmatched: 1. CDR1 is GTSNPN, CDR2 SVGIG, per germline (reference sequence). The CDR3 is made up of 15 amino acids.

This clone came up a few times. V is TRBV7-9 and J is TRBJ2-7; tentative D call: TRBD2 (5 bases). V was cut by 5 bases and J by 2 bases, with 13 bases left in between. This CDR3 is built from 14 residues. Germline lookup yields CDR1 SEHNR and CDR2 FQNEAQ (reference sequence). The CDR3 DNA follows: TGTGCCAGCAGCACTGCCCTCGGGGCCTACGAGCAGTACTTC. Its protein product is CASSTALGAYEQYF. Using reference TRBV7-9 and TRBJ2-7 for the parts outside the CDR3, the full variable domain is DTGVSQNPRHKITKRGQNVTFRCDPISEHNRLYWYRQTLGQGPEFLTYFQNEAQLEKSRLLSDRFSAERPKGSFSTLEIQRTEQGDSAMYLCASSTALGAYEQYFGPGTRLTVT.